This T cell receptor beta chain was found in a study of cytomegalovirus exposure and HLA in healthy donors. Sequencing used immunoSEQ multiplex PCR; TCRdb keeps in-frame clones, though not all of them. The sample has about 160,000 clones, 65% to 90% seen once. Study results and caveats: Altogether, 150 or so TCR beta chains were recorded as cytomegalovirus-associated. Specificity for CMV antigens was confirmed in vitro for a few of the CMV-associated chains.

As regards this clone: Antigen: not known.

This TCR came from a woman between 18 and 30 years old in good health and CMV-seronegative. Sample: PBMCs.

CDR3 in amino acids: CASSDTGGSDTQYF. CDR3 coding DNA: TGTGCCAGCAGTGACACCGGAGGTTCAGATACGCAGTATTTT. V usage is TRBV2 and J usage is TRBJ2-3; weak D call: TRBD2 (5 bases). This CDR3 comprises 14 residues. Germline assignment: CDR1 SNHLY and CDR2 FYNNEI. Trimming pared 3 bases from V and 4 bases from J, leaving 11 bases between.